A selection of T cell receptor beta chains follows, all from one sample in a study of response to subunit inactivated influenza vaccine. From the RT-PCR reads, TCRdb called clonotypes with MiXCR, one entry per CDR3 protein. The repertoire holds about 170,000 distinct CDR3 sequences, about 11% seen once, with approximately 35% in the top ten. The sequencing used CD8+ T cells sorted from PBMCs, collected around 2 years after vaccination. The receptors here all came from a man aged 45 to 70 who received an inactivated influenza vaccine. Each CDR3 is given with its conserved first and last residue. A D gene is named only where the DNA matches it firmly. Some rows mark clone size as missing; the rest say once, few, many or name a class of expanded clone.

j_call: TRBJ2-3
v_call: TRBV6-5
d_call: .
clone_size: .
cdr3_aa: CASSYSVRRTDTQYF
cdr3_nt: TGTGCCAGCAGTTACTCAGTCCGGAGGACAGATACGCAGTATTTT

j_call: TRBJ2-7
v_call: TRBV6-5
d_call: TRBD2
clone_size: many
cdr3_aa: CASSYEAGERYEQYF
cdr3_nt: TGTGCCAGCAGTTACGAGGCGGGAGAGCGCTACGAGCAGTACTTC

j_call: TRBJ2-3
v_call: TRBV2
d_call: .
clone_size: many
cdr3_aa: CASSEVEPTQYF
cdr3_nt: TGTGCCAGCAGTGAAGTGGAGCCGACGCAGTATTTT

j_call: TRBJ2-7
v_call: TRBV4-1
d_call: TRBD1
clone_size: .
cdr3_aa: CASRPTGGKPYEQYF
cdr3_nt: TGCGCCAGCAGACCCACAGGGGGCAAACCCTACGAGCAGTACTTC

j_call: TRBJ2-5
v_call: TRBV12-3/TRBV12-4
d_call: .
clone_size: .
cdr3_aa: CASSLNTQETQYF
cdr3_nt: TGTGCCAGCAGTTTAAATACTCAAGAGACCCAGTACTTC

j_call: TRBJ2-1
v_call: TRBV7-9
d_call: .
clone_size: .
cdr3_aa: CASSLSGGPLNEQFF
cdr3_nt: TGTGCCAGCAGCTTAAGTGGGGGGCCCCTAAATGAGCAGTTCTTC

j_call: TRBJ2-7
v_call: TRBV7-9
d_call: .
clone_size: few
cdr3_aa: CASSLEGRTYEQYF
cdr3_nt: TGTGCCAGCAGCTTAGAAGGACGGACCTACGAGCAGTACTTC

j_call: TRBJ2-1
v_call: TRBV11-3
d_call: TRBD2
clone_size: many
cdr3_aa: CASSLGTSGIHEQFF
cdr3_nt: TGTGCCAGCAGCTTAGGGACTAGCGGGATACATGAGCAGTTCTTC

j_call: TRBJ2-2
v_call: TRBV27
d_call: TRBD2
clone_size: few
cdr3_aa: CASSFLAGVGANTGELFF
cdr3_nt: TGTGCCAGCAGTTTTCTAGCGGGAGTAGGTGCGAACACCGGGGAGCTGTTTTTT

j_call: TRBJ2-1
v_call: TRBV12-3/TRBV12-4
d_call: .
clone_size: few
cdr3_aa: CASRPEGQPNEQFF
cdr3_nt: TGTGCCAGCAGACCGGAGGGACAGCCGAATGAGCAGTTCTTC

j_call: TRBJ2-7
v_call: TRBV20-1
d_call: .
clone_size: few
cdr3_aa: CSARDLEKIGYEQYF
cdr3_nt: TGCAGTGCTAGAGATTTAGAGAAAATAGGCTACGAGCAGTACTTC

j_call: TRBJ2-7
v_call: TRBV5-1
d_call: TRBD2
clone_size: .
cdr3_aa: CASSLERTSGAEQYF
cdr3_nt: TGCGCCAGCAGCTTGGAGAGGACTAGCGGGGCCGAGCAGTACTTC

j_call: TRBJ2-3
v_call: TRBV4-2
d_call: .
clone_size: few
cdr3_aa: CASSQGGKSTDTQYF
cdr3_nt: TGTGCCAGCAGCCAAGGCGGGAAAAGCACAGATACGCAGTATTTT

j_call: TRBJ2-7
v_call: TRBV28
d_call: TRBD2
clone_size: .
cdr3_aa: CASSLTSGSFYEQYF
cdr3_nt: TGTGCCAGCAGTTTGACTAGCGGGAGCTTTTACGAGCAGTACTTC

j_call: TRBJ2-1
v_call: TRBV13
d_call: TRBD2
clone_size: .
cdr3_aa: CASSPTGTSGNEQFF
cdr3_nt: TGTGCCAGCAGTCCTACCGGGACTAGCGGGAATGAGCAGTTCTTC

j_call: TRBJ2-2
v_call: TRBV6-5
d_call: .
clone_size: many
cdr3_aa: CASSYSISGDDTGELFF
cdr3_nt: TGTGCCAGCAGTTACTCGATTTCGGGAGACGACACCGGGGAGCTGTTTTTT

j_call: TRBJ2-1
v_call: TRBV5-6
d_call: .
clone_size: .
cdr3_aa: CASSLGTVNEQFF
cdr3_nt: TGTGCCAGCAGCTTGGGGACGGTTAATGAGCAGTTCTTC

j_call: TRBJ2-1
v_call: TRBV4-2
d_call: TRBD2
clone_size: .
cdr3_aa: CASSQELASGRNEQFF
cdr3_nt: TGTGCCAGCAGCCAAGAACTAGCTAGCGGGAGGAATGAGCAGTTCTTC

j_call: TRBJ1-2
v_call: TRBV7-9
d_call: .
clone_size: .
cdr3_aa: CASSLAQGQDYGYTF
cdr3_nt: TGTGCCAGCAGCTTAGCTCAGGGTCAGGACTATGGCTACACCTTC

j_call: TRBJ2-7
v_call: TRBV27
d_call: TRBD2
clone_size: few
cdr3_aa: CASSSPSTGGYEQYF
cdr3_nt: TGTGCCAGCAGTTCCCCCAGCACGGGAGGATACGAGCAGTACTTC

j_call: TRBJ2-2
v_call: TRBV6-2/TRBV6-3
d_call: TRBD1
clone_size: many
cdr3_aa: CASRQGTNTGELFF
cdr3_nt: TGTGCCAGCAGACAGGGGACGAACACCGGGGAGCTGTTTTTT

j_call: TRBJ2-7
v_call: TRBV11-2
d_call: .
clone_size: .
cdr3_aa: CASSMMNYEQYF
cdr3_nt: TGTGCCAGCAGCATGATGAACTACGAGCAGTACTTC

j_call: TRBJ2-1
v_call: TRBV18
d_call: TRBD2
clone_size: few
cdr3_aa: CASSLQAGPSGNYNEQFF
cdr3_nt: TGTGCCAGCTCACTCCAGGCGGGGCCTAGCGGGAACTACAATGAGCAGTTCTTC

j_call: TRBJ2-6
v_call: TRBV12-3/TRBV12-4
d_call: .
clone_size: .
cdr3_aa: CASSGTPPGANVLTF
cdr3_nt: TGTGCCAGCTCCGGGACCCCCCCTGGGGCCAACGTCCTGACTTTC

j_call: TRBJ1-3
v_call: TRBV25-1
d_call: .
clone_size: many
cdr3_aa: CASSPGLQNTIYF
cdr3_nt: TGTGCCAGCAGTCCCGGGCTACAAAACACCATATATTTT

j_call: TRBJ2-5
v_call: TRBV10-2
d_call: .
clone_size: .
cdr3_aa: CASSYPKLETQYF
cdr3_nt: TGCGCCAGCAGCTACCCTAAATTGGAGACCCAGTACTTC

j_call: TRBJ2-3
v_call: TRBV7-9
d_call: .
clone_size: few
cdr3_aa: CASSQLPGQTPADTQYF
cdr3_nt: TGTGCCAGCAGCCAACTCCCCGGACAGACTCCAGCAGATACGCAGTATTTT

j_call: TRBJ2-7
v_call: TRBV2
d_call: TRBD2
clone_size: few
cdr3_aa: CASSVREGYEQYF
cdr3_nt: TGTGCCAGCAGTGTCAGGGAGGGGTACGAGCAGTACTTC

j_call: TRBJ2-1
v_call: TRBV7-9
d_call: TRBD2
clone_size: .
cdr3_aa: CASSRTSGGPWNEQFF
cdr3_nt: TGTGCCAGCAGCCGGACTAGCGGGGGCCCATGGAATGAGCAGTTCTTC

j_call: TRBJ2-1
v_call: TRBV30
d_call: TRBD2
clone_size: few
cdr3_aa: CAWKPGGSDEQFF
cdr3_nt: TGTGCCTGGAAGCCCGGGGGGAGTGATGAGCAGTTCTTC

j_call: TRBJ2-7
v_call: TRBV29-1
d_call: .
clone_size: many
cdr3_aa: CSALIGVAEQYF
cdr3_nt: TGCAGCGCCTTAATCGGGGTAGCCGAGCAGTACTTC

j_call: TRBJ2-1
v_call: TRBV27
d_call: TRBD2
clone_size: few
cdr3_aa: CASSNLWLAGGNEQFF
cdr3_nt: TGTGCCAGCAGTAACCTCTGGCTAGCGGGAGGCAATGAGCAGTTCTTC

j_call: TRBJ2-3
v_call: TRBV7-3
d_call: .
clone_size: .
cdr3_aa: CASSLFASTDTQYF
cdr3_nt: TGTGCCAGCAGCTTATTCGCCTCAACAGATACGCAGTATTTT

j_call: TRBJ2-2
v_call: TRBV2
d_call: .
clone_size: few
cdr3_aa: CASSGLSGTTNTGELFF
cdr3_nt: TGTGCCAGCAGTGGCTTATCCGGGACAACTAACACCGGGGAGCTGTTTTTT

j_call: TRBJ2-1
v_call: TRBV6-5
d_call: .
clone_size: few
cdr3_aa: CASSYTGSSYNEQFF
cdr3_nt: TGTGCCAGCAGTTATACCGGGAGCTCCTACAATGAGCAGTTCTTC

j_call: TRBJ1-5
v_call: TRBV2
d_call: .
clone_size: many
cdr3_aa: CASSRGNQPQHF
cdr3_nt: TGTGCCAGCAGCCGGGGGAATCAGCCCCAGCATTTT

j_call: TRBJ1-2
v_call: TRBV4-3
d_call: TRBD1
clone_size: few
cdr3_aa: CASSKQGADGYTF
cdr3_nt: TGCGCCAGCAGCAAACAGGGGGCCGATGGCTACACCTTC

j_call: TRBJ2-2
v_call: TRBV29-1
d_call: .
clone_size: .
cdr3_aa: CSVRGPGELFF
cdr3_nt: TGCAGCGTGAGGGGCCCCGGGGAGCTGTTTTTT

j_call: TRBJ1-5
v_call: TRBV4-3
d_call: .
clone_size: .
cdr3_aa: CASSQGAGYQPQHF
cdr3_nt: TGCGCCAGCAGCCAAGGGGCAGGGTATCAGCCCCAGCATTTT

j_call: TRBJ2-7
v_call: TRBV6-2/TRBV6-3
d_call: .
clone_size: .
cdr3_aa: CASSYNNAGEQYF
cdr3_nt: TGTGCCAGCAGTTACAATAACGCAGGCGAGCAGTACTTC

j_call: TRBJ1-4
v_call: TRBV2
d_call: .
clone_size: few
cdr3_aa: CASSVTGRLNEKLFF
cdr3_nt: TGTGCCAGCAGTGTAACGGGGAGATTAAATGAAAAACTGTTTTTT

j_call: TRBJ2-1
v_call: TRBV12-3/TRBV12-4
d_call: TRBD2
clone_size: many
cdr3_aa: CASSLAGGPYNEQFF
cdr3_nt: TGCGCCAGCAGCTTGGCGGGAGGGCCGTACAATGAGCAGTTCTTC

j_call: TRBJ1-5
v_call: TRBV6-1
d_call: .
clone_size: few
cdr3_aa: CASSEVKGRNQPQHF
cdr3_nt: TGTGCCAGCAGTGAAGTCAAGGGACGAAATCAGCCCCAGCATTTT

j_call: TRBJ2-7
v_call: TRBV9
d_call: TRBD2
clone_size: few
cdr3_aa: CASSLGLAASVKYF
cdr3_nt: TGTGCCAGCAGCTTGGGACTAGCGGCCTCTGTTAAGTACTTC

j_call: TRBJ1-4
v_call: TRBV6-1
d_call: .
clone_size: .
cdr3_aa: CASSQRAENEKLFF
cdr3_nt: TGTGCCAGCAGTCAGCGGGCGGAAAATGAAAAACTGTTTTTT

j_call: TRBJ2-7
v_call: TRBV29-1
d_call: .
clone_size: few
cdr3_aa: CSVIRGRYEQYF
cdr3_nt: TGCAGCGTCATACGGGGGAGGTACGAGCAGTACTTC

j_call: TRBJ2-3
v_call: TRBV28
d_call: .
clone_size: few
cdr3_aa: CASSLGVLRTDTQYF
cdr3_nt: TGTGCCAGCAGTTTAGGGGTACTTCGCACAGATACGCAGTATTTT

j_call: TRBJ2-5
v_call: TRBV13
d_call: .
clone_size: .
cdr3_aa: CASSPRDPGETQYF
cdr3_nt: TGTGCCAGCAGCCCCCGGGACCCTGGGGAGACCCAGTACTTC

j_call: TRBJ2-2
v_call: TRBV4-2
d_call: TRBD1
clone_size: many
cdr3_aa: CASRRGQGIAGELFF
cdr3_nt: TGTGCCAGCAGAAGAGGACAGGGAATTGCCGGGGAGCTGTTTTTT

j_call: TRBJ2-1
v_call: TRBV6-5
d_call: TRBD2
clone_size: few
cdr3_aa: CASSFAGGSLNEQFF
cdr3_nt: TGTGCCAGCAGTTTTGCGGGAGGTTCCCTAAATGAGCAGTTCTTC